This TCR beta chain was identified during a study of T-cell memory formation after mild COVID-19. Study-level findings and limits: The study detected some responding clones in pre-infection memory, suggesting cross-reactive memory joined.

Trimming removed 1 base at V and 6 bases at J, with 8 bases between. Germline V gene sequence: CDR1 SGHRS, CDR2 YFSETQ. This CDR3 is 13 amino acids long. This clonotype has just a few counts. Antigen: not known. Using constant-segment primers, 5'RACE produced TCR alpha and TCR beta cDNA libraries carrying sample barcodes and UMIs. Each CDR3 protein gets one entry after TCRdb re-called the 5' RACE reads with MiXCR. The table has around 440,000 distinct CDR3 sequences, about 20% seen once. The chain employs TRBV5-1 and TRBJ2-1; D ambiguous. Material: PBMCs or a T cell subset sorted from them (not recorded which). The clonotype comes from an adult woman who had mild COVID-19 (a few samples of this study predate the infection). Cell type and time point are not known. The CDR3 nucleotides read TGCGCCAGCAGCTTGAAGGCTAGCAATGAGCAGTTCTTC. Protein sequence: CASSLKASNEQFF. Full variable domain (rest looked up from reference TRBV5-1 and TRBJ2-1): KAGVTQTPRYLIKTRGQQVTLSCSPISGHRSVSWYQQTPGQGLQFLFEYFSETQRNKGNFPGRFSGRQFSNSRSEMNVSTLELGDSALYLCASSLKASNEQFFGPGTRLTVL.